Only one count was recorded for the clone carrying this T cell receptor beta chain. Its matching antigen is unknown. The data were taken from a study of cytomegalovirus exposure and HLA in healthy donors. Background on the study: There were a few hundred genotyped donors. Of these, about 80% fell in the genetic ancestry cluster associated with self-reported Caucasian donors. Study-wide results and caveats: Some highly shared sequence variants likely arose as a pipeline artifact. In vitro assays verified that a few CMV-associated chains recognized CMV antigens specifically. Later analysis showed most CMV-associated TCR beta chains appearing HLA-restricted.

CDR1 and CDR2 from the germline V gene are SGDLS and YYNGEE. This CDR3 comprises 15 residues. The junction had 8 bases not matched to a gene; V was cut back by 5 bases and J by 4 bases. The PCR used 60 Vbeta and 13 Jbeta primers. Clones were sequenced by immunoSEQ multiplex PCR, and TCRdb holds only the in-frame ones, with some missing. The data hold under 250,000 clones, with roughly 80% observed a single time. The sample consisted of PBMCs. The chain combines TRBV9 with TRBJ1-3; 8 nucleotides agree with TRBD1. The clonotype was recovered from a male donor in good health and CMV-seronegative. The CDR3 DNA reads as TGTGCCAGCAGTCTCAGACAGGGGCGGGGAAACACCATATATTTT. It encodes CASSLRQGRGNTIYF.